The present T cell receptor (beta chain) was sequenced within a study of T cell repertoires in aging, cancer and after chemotherapy. At the level of the study: Pre- and post-chemotherapy samples were paired from chronic lymphocytic leukemia patients treated with fludarabine- or bendamustine-based regimens. About 9 million TCR reads were in the whole dataset.

Multiplex touch-down PCR with TRB-A/B primers amplified rearranged V-D-J TRB sequences. TCRdb re-derived calls from the multiplex PCR reads in MiXCR, one entry per CDR3 protein. In the table there are fewer than 6,000 distinct CDR3 sequences, more than 25% of which are singletons. The V and J ends lost 5 bases and 3 bases, in that order; junction bases with no gene match: 3. CDR3 length: 14 residues. Study observations and caveats: Thymic emigration or peripheral T cell expansion may be impaired by lymphoid organ infiltration in hematological cancer. Compared with age-matched healthy donors, untreated hematological or solid cancer patients showed higher blood TCR clonality.

Peripheral blood genomic DNA, not sorted cells or RNA, was the template. On this clonotype itself: Antigen: not known.

This receptor was obtained from a human donor with a blood cancer. The chain carries TRBV12-3 or TRBV12-4 and TRBJ1-4; 7 nucleotides agree with TRBD1. Sequencing was performed on blood. The DNA for the CDR3 is TGTGCCAGCAGTGCAGGGGGGTCTAATGAAAAACTGTTTTTT. It is translated as CASSAGGSNEKLFF.